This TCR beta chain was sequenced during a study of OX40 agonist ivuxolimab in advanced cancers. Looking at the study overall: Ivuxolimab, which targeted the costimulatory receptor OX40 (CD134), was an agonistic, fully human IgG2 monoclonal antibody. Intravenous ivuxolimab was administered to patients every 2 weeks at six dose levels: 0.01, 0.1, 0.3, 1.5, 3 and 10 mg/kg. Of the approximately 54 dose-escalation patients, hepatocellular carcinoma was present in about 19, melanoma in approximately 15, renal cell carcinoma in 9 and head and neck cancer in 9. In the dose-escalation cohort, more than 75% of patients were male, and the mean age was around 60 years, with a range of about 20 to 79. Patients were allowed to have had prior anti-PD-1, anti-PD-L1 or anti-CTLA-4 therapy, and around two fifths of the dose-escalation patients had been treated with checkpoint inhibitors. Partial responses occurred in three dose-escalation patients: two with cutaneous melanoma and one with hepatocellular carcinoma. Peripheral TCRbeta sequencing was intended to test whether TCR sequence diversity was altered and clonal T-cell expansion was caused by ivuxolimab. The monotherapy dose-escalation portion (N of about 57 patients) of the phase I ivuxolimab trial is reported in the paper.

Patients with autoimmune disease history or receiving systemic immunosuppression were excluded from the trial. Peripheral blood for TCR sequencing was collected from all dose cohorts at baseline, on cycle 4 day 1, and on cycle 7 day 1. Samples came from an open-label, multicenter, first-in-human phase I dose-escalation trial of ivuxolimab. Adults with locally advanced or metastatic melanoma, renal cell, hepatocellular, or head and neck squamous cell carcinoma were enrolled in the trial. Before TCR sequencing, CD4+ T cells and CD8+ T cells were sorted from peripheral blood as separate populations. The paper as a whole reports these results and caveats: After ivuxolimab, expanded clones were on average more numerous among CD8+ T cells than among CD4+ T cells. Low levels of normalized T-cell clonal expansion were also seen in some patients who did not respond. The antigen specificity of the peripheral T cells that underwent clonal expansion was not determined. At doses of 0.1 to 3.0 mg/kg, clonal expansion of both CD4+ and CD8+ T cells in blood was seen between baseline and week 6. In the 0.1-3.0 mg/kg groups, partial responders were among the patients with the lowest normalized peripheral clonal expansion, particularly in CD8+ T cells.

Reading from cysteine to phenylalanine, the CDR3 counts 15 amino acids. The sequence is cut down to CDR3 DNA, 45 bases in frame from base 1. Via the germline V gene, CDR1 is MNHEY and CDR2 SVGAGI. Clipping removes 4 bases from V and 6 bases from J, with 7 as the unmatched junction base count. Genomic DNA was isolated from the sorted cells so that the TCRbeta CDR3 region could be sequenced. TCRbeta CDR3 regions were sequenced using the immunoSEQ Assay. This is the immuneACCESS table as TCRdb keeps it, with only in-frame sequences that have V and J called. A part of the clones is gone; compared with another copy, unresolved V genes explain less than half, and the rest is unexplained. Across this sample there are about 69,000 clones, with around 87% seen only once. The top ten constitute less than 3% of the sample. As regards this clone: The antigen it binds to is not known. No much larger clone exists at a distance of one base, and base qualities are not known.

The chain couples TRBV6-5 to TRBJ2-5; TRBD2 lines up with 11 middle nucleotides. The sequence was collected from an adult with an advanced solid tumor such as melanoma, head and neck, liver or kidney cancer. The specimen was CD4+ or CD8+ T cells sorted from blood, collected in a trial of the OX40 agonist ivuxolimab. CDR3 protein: CASSSGLAGGKTQYF. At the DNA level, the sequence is TGTGCCAGCAGTTCTGGCCTAGCGGGGGGTAAGACCCAGTACTTC.